The 25 T cell receptor beta chains listed next were all sequenced from one sample in a study of shared clonotypes between healthy human individuals. Data came from immunoSEQ multiplex PCR; TCRdb stores just in-frame clones and leaves some out. The data hold nearly 1 million clones, with around 80% observed a single time. Sequencing input: memory CD4+ T cells sorted from blood. As to subset: CD45RA-negative fraction. The receptor source for this set is a man aged 18-30 years in good health.

The genes are TRBV2 and TRBJ2-7; D uncertain. CDR3 length equals 14 residues. V was cut by 5 bases and J by 7 bases, with 18 bases left in between. Per the germline V gene, CDR1 is SNHLY and CDR2 is FYNNEI. Here the CDR3 DNA reads TGTGCCAGCAGTCTAAATTTGGCCGGTTCGGAGCAGTACTTC. Its protein is CASSLNLAGSEQYF.

In this sample, this clone turned up a few times. The CDR3 loop is CASNLQTNSEQYF. The DNA of the CDR3 is TGTGCCAGTAACCTCCAGACAAATTCCGAGCAGTACTTC. The chain combines TRBV5-8 with TRBJ2-7; D is unclear. The CDR3 spans 13 residues. Per germline, CDR1 SGHTS and CDR2 YDEGEE. Trimming pared 8 bases from V and 6 bases from J, leaving 18 bases between.

In the case of this clone: This specimen includes other DNA sequences encoding the same CDR3. As DNA, the CDR3 is TGTGCCAGCAGAAGACAGGGTGCCTACAATGAGCAGTTCTTC. This codes for CASRRQGAYNEQFF. The rearrangement uses TRBV6-1 and TRBJ2-1, with 7 bases matching TRBD1. Germline trimming cut 6 bases from V and 2 bases from J; bases unmatched to any gene: 4. CDR3 length equals 14 residues. The V gene's germline CDR1 is MNHNS and CDR2 SASEGT.

This chain connects TRBV6-5 to TRBJ1-5; D remains unclear. V lost 0 bases to trimming and J lost 2 bases, with 8 bases between them. CDR1 is MNHEY and CDR2 is SVGAGI in the germline V gene. The CDR3 is 15 residues long. CDR3 sequence: CASSYSITGNQPQHF. The DNA for the CDR3 is TGTGCCAGCAGTTACTCGATTACCGGCAATCAGCCCCAGCATTTT.

The chain combines TRBV28 with TRBJ2-5, with D perhaps matching TRBD2 (5 bases). The germline CDR1 and CDR2 sequences are MDHEN and SYDVKM. The CDR3 spans 14 residues. Trimming took 6 bases from V and 0 from J, leaving 11 bases between them. CDR3 sequence (DNA): TGTGCCAGCAGCCCAGCGGATTACCAAGAGACCCAGTACTTC. Amino acid sequence: CASSPADYQETQYF.

This chain links TRBV30 with TRBJ2-5, with TRBD1 matching over 8 bases. Germline lookup yields CDR1 GTSNPN and CDR2 SVGIG (reference sequence). J lost 7 bases, V lost 3 bases, and 7 bases had no gene match. This CDR3 comprises 13 residues. The CDR3 bases are TGTGCCTGGAGAGACAGGGGTCTCAGGACCCAGTACTTC. Amino acid sequence: CAWRDRGLRTQYF.

This sequence joins TRBV7-9 and TRBJ2-2; D call uncertain. Trimming took 1 base from V and 4 from J, leaving 7 bases between them. Germline loops: CDR1 SEHNR, CDR2 FQNEAQ (reference sequence). The CDR3 has 14 amino acids. CDR3 region: CASSLDTTTGELFF. The CDR3, as DNA: TGTGCCAGCAGCTTAGATACTACCACCGGGGAGCTGTTTTTT. Based on the CDR3 plus reference TRBV7-9 and TRBJ2-2, the full variable domain is DTGVSQNPRHKITKRGQNVTFRCDPISEHNRLYWYRQTLGQGPEFLTYFQNEAQLEKSRLLSDRFSAERPKGSFSTLEIQRTEQGDSAMYLCASSLDTTTGELFFGEGSRLTVL.

This rearrangement joins TRBV9 to TRBJ2-1, with D possibly being TRBD2 (5 bases). CDR1 is SGDLS, CDR2 YYNGEE, per germline. Trimming removed 2 bases from V and 3 bases from J, with 9 bases in between. The CDR3 is made up of 14 amino acids. The CDR3, as DNA: TGTGCCAGCAGCGTGCTGAGCGGCTACAATGAGCAGTTCTTC. It codes for CASSVLSGYNEQFF.

This clone has just a few counts. The gene calls are TRBV29-1 and TRBJ2-5; TRBD2 aligns across 14 bases. This CDR3 has 14 amino acids. CDR1 is SQVTM and CDR2 is ANQGSEA in the germline V gene. After removal of 6 bases from V and 5 bases from J, the junction contained 5 bases not matched to a gene. In nucleotides, the CDR3 is TGCAGCGTCCGACTAGCGGGGGGGCGGGAGACCCAGTACTTC. This encodes CSVRLAGGRETQYF.

The V call is TRBV7-6, the J call TRBJ2-1, with TRBD2 matching over 8 bases. V shed 1 base, J shed 6 bases, and the junction held 5 bases outside the gene matches. Germline V CDR1 and CDR2: SGHVS, FNYEAQ. There are 15 residues in the CDR3. In nucleotides, the CDR3 is TGTGCCAGCAGCTTAGGGCTAGCGGGTACCAATGAGCAGTTCTTC. It translates to CASSLGLAGTNEQFF.

The CDR3 protein is CASSSLGSQAVPLHF. The CDR3 DNA reads TGTGCCAGCAGCAGTCTGGGGTCCCAGGCCGTTCCCCTCCACTTT. The rearrangement uses TRBV7-6 and TRBJ1-6; no clear D gene. Germline CDR1 is SGHVS and CDR2 is FNYEAQ. V was trimmed by 5 bases and J by 13 bases, leaving 21 bases between them. This CDR3 comprises 15 residues.

V usage is TRBV5-1 and J usage is TRBJ2-7, with 9 bases matching TRBD2. From germline, CDR1 is SGHRS and CDR2 YFSETQ. The ends lost 0 bases at V and 2 bases at J; junction bases unmatched: 6. The CDR3 length is 16 residues. The CDR3 nucleotides read TGCGCCAGCAGCTTGGCTCCGGGACTAGCTCCCTACGAGCAGTACTTC. Residues: CASSLAPGLAPYEQYF.

V and J are TRBV12-2 and TRBJ1-3. TRBV12-2 is deemed a pseudogene. This CDR3 has 16 amino acids. In nucleotides, the CDR3 is TGTGCAAGTCGCTTAGCCCCGCGGCGCACTGGAAACACCATATATTTT. Protein product: CASRLAPRRTGNTIYF.

The chain combines TRBV27 with TRBJ2-1; 7 nucleotides match TRBD2. Per germline, CDR1 MNHEY and CDR2 SMNVEV (reference sequence). The length of the CDR3 is 16 residues. Trimming took 7 bases from V and 7 from J; bases not matched to a gene: 16. The DNA for the CDR3 is TGTGCCAGCACCCTTAGTAGAGGGAGGGCCGCAAATGAGCAGTTCTTC. It codes for CASTLSRGRAANEQFF.

This chain joins TRBV7-2 and TRBJ1-1; 7 bases fit TRBD1. The CDR3 extends over 15 amino acids. V lost 6 bases, J lost 1 base, and 8 bases stayed unmatched. The germline V gene encodes CDR1 SGHTA and CDR2 FQGNSA. The CDR3 loop is CASSLPGTANTEAFF. The CDR3 coding sequence is TGTGCCAGCAGTCTCCCCGGGACAGCGAACACTGAAGCTTTCTTT.

The chain carries TRBV9 and TRBJ1-6; 7 positions match TRBD1. This CDR3 contains 15 residues. Germline V gives CDR1 SGDLS, CDR2 YYNGEE. The junction had 5 bases not matched to a gene; V was cut back by 3 bases and J by 5 bases. CDR3 sequence: CASSARQGNNSPLHF. The CDR3 DNA reads TGTGCCAGCAGCGCCAGACAGGGAAATAATTCACCCCTCCACTTT.

The J gene is TRBJ1-6, the V gene TRBV6-6; D remains unclear. Trimming left V 6 bases short and J 0 bases short, with 12 bases between. This CDR3 is built from 16 residues. The germline V gene has CDR1 MNHNY and CDR2 SVGAGI (reference sequence). The CDR3 DNA follows: TGTGCCAGCAGCGTTACGACGAGCTCCTATAATTCACCCCTCCACTTT. Translating gives CASSVTTSSYNSPLHF.

The chain combines TRBV10-1 with TRBJ2-5; D might be TRBD1 (6 bases). In germline, CDR1 is WNHNN, CDR2 SYGVQD (reference sequence). V lost 6 bases to trimming and J lost 5 bases, with 13 bases between them. This CDR3 has 13 residues. The CDR3 nucleotides read TGCGCCAGCAGCCGAGACAGGACGGAGACCCAGTACTTC. Translating it yields CASSRDRTETQYF.

Concerning this clone itself: The same CDR3 is also encoded by other DNA sequences in this sample. This sequence joins TRBV30 and TRBJ1-5; unclear D gene. CDR1 is GTSNPN and CDR2 is SVGIG in the germline V gene (reference sequence). Trimming stripped 1 base from V and 0 bases from J, with 7 bases between. The CDR3 loop spans 14 amino acids. This chain's CDR3 is CAWSGRVSNQPQHF. CDR3 coding DNA: TGTGCCTGGAGTGGAAGGGTTAGCAATCAGCCCCAGCATTTT.

A few counts support this clone. V gene TRBV30 combines with J gene TRBJ2-1; D possibly corresponds to TRBD2 (5 bases). The germline gives CDR1 GTSNPN, CDR2 SVGIG (reference sequence). This CDR3 has 11 residues. Trimming cost V 8 bases and J 4 bases, with 9 bases left between them. CDR3 bases: TGTGCCCGAGCGGCTTACAATGAGCAGTTCTTC. This codes for CARAAYNEQFF.

This clone was seen a few times. The chain combines TRBV10-3 with TRBJ1-4; a weak D match, TRBD1 (5 bases). The CDR3 loop spans 14 amino acids. V lost 6 bases, J lost 4 bases, and 12 bases lay in between. CDR1 ENHRY and CDR2 SYGVKD come from the germline V gene. The CDR3 DNA is TGTGCCATCAGGGGCGGGGGTATTAATGAAAAACTGTTTTTT. Protein: CAIRGGGINEKLFF.

The chain couples TRBV30 to TRBJ2-7; D call uncertain. Between the trimmed V and J ends, which lost 5 bases and 0 bases, there was a span of 11 bases. The CDR3 has 13 residues. Germline V lookup: CDR1 GTSNPN, CDR2 SVGIG (reference sequence). For the CDR3, the DNA is TGTGCCTGGGCGGCCGGGCGCTCCTACGAGCAGTACTTC. It translates to CAWAAGRSYEQYF.

The genes are TRBV7-2 and TRBJ1-6; D perhaps matches TRBD1 (6 bases). The CDR3 has 15 amino acids. Looked up from germline, CDR1 is SGHTA and CDR2 is FQGNSA. V was shortened by 5 bases and J by 7 bases, with 15 bases between the two germline ends. CDR3 in amino acids: CASSPDRMGNSPLHF. The CDR3 DNA is TGTGCCAGCAGCCCCGACAGGATGGGGAATTCACCCCTCCACTTT.

The rearrangement uses TRBV10-3 and TRBJ2-5; the match to TRBD2 covers 16 bases. Germline lookup yields CDR1 ENHRY and CDR2 SYGVKD. The V segment lost 10 bases and the J segment 5 bases; nucleotides outside the gene matches: 13. There are 17 residues in the CDR3. CDR3 DNA sequence: TGTGCCACCATTCCGGGACTAGCGGGAGGGCCCTCTGAGACCCAGTACTTC. Its translation is CATIPGLAGGPSETQYF.

The table lists this clone with a count of one. The same CDR3 arises from other DNA sequences in this sample as well. The chain employs TRBV10-2 and TRBJ1-3; unclear D gene. Germline CDR1 reads WSHSY; CDR2 reads SAAADI. V was cut by 4 bases and J by 0 bases, with 10 bases left in between. This CDR3 has 15 amino acids. Written as DNA, the CDR3 is TGCGCCAGCAGTGGTCAAGGGTTCTCTGGAAACACCATATATTTT. This gives the protein CASSGQGFSGNTIYF.